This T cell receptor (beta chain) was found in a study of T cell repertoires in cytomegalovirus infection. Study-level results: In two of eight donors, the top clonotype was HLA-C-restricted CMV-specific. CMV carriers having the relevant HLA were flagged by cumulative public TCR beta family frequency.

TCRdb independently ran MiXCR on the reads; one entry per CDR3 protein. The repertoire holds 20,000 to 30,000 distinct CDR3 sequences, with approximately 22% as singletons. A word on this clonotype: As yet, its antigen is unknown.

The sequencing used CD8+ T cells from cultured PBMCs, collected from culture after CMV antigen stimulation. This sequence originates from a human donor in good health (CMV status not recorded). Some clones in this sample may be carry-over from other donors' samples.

The CDR3 spells CASSPQDRGRSPLHF. In nucleotides, the CDR3 is TGTGCCAGCAGTCCCCAGGACAGGGGCCGTTCACCCCTCCACTTT. The gene calls are TRBV28 and TRBJ1-6, with TRBD1 identical over 9 bases. This CDR3 contains 15 residues. Germline assignment: CDR1 MDHEN and CDR2 SYDVKM. V dropped 5 bases and J dropped 9; count of bases not matched to a gene: 8.